Listed below are T cell receptor beta chains from one sample, sequenced in a study of control samples from healthy donors and cancer patients. Only in-frame clones appear in the TCRdb table, and some are missing; sequencing was by immunoSEQ multiplex PCR. This repertoire shows about 250,000 clones, roughly 87% found once; its top ten account for about an eighth. The sequenced sample consisted of PBMCs. The source is a woman aged 55-70 years with lung cancer. CDR3s include the opening cysteine and the closing phenylalanine or tryptophan. The D gene is left open where the match is weak. For some rows the clone size is stated as once, few or many, or as a class when expanded; others skip it.

clone size,D gene,V gene,J gene,CDR3 DNA,CDR3 protein
NA,NA,TRBV7-8,TRBJ2-7,TGTGCCAGCAGCCTTGACACCACCTACGAGCAGTACTTC,CASSLDTTYEQYF
once,TRBD2,TRBV3-1/TRBV3-2,TRBJ2-5,TGTGCCAGCAGCCAAGATCCGGGCCTAGCGGGAGGGGAGACCCAGTACTTC,CASSQDPGLAGGETQYF
NA,NA,TRBV5-1,TRBJ2-1,TGCGCCAGCAGCTCTGGACTGCAGGGAGACAATGAGCAGTTCTTC,CASSSGLQGDNEQFF
NA,TRBD2,TRBV9,TRBJ2-3,TGTGCCAGCAGCCAAACGGCTAGCGGGAGCACAGATACGCAGTATTTT,CASSQTASGSTDTQYF
NA,NA,TRBV5-6,TRBJ1-1,TGTGCCAGCAGCGTCGCGTCCAACACTGAAGCTTTCTTT,CASSVASNTEAFF
NA,NA,TRBV24-1,TRBJ2-1,TGTGCCACCAGTGATTGGGACACGCATGAGCAGTTCTTC,CATSDWDTHEQFF
NA,NA,TRBV5-1,TRBJ1-1,TGCGCCAGCAGCGAGGGGCAGGGGCCGGGCACTGAAGCTTTCTTT,CASSEGQGPGTEAFF
few,NA,TRBV10-3,TRBJ1-5,TGTGCCATCAGCACCAGCCGGGACAGCAATCAGCCCCAGCATTTT,CAISTSRDSNQPQHF
NA,TRBD1,TRBV5-1,TRBJ1-4,TGCGCCAGCAGCATAAGACAGGGAGGCGAAAAACTGTTTTTT,CASSIRQGGEKLFF
NA,NA,TRBV4-2,TRBJ1-2,TGTGCCAGCAGCCAGAACACGGCAGAAGCTAACTATGGCTACACCTTC,CASSQNTAEANYGYTF
NA,TRBD1,TRBV2,TRBJ1-1,TGTGCCAGCAGTGAGGAACAGGGGACCGAAGCTTTCTTT,CASSEEQGTEAFF
NA,TRBD1,TRBV4-2,TRBJ1-2,TGTGCCAGCAGCCAGGAAAGGGCTATTGGGTCCAGGGGGCAAATCACCTTC,CASSQERAIGSRGQITF
NA,NA,TRBV5-1,TRBJ1-4,TGCGCCAGCAGCTTGGAAGGTTGGGGGAATGAAAAACTGTTTTTT,CASSLEGWGNEKLFF
NA,TRBD1,TRBV18,TRBJ1-5,TGTGCCAGCTCGGCGGGACAGGGGGCGCGGCAGCCCCAGCATTTT,CASSAGQGARQPQHF
NA,NA,TRBV9,TRBJ1-2,TGTGCCAGCAGCGTAGCCGGGGGATTTGGCGGCTACACCTTC,CASSVAGGFGGYTF